This is a list of T cell receptor beta chains from one sample in a study of blood T cell repertoires in COVID-19. Using immunoSEQ multiplex PCR, the repertoire was profiled, and TCRdb retains in-frame clones only, with some absent. There are 150,000 or so clones in the sample; around 83% occur only once, and 3.6% lies in the top ten. Sequencing was carried out using PBMCs or T cells enriched from blood (not recorded which). These receptors all stem from a woman aged 45-60 years in a cohort exposed to, infected with or recovered from COVID-19 (not recorded which). Each CDR3 is given with its conserved first and last residue.

cdr3_length | j_call | v_call | cdr3_aa
16 | TRBJ1-2 | TRBV19 | CASTRTGDTPGYGYTF
18 | TRBJ1-5 | TRBV5-6 | CASSLGRVAGMVNQPQHF
14 | TRBJ1-1 | TRBV19 | CASDYGTGRGEAFF
15 | TRBJ1-1 | TRBV7-9 | CASSLDQGVGTEAFF
14 | TRBJ1-4 | TRBV6-5 | CASRLWRGGEKLFF
19 | TRBJ1-6 | TRBV4-2 | CASSQDKVRGGSYNSPLHF
13 | TRBJ2-7 | TRBV7-2 | CASSYRVQYEQYF
12 | TRBJ2-7 | TRBV7-8 | CASSPGLLEQYF
15 | TRBJ2-7 | TRBV18 | CASSLRGQGPYEQYF
17 | TRBJ1-6 | TRBV27 | CASSPLRQPSYNSPLHF
15 | TRBJ2-7 | TRBV15 | CATSRAPGQGTLQYF
16 | TRBJ2-7 | TRBV5-1 | CASSLGQPGTLYEQYF
14 | TRBJ2-3 | TRBV7-2 | CASSLAKLASATYF
14 | TRBJ1-1 | TRBV6-2/TRBV6-3 | CASSYRDRPSGAFF
15 | TRBJ2-7 | TRBV5-1 | CASSLEGQGAGEQYF
17 | TRBJ1-4 | TRBV28 | CASSLSTGRGRNEKLFF
15 | TRBJ2-1 | TRBV7-9 | CASSYAGLPHREQFF
14 | TRBJ2-1 | TRBV27 | CASSRLAENNEQFF
13 | TRBJ1-1 | TRBV28 | CASSTTGKAEAFF